This T cell receptor (beta chain) was obtained from a study of OX40 agonist ivuxolimab in advanced cancers. Study background: As their treatment, patients were administered ivuxolimab, an agonistic anti-OX40 (CD134) antibody. Study conclusions and caveats: Nonresponders included some who also had low normalized T-cell clonal expansion. Both blood CD4+ and CD8+ T cells showed clonal growth by week 6 at 0.1 to 3.0 mg/kg.

Measured with immunoSEQ multiplex PCR; TCRdb has only the in-frame clones, and not every one. The table has 45,000 to 60,000 clones, roughly 92% seen once. The germline V gene encodes CDR1 SGHDT and CDR2 YYEEEE. V was pared by 6 bases and J by 5 bases, with 16 bases of the junction left unmatched. This CDR3 spans 18 amino acids. Of note for this clone: Its antigen is undetermined.

The source is an adult with an advanced solid tumor such as melanoma, head and neck, liver or kidney cancer. The V call is TRBV5-6, the J call TRBJ2-2; TRBD2 matches 10 bases. The specimen was CD4+ or CD8+ T cells sorted from blood, collected in a trial of the OX40 agonist ivuxolimab. The CDR3 spells CASIKGPAAGGRTGELFF. DNA for the CDR3: TGTGCCAGCATTAAGGGCCCCGCAGCGGGGGGGCGTACCGGGGAGCTGTTTTTT. The whole variable domain, remainder taken from reference TRBV5-6 and TRBJ2-2, is DAGVTQSPTHLIKTRGQQVTLRCSPKSGHDTVSWYQQALGQGPQFIFQYYEEEERQRGNFPDRFSGHQFPNYSSELNVNALLLGDSALYLCASIKGPAAGGRTGELFFGEGSRLTVL.